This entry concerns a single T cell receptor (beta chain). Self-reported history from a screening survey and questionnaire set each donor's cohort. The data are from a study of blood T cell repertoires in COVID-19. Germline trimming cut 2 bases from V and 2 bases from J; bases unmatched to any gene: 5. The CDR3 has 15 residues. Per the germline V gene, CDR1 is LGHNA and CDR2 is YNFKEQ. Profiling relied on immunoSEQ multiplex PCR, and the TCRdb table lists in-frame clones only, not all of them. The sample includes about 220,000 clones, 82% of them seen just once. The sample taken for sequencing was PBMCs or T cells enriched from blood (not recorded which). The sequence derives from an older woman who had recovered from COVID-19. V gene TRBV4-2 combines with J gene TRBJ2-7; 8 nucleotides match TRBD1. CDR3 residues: CASSQSDRVTYEQYF. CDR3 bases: TGTGCCAGCAGCCAATCGGACAGGGTTACCTACGAGCAGTACTTC.